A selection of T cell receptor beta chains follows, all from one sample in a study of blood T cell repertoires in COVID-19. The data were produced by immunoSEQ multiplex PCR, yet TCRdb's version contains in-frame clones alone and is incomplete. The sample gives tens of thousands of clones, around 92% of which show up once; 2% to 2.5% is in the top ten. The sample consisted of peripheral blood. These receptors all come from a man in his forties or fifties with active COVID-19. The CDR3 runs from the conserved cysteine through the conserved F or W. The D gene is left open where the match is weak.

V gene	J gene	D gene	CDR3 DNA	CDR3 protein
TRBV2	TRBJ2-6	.	TGTGCCAGCAGTCGGTCCGGGGCCAACGTCCTGACTTTC	CASSRSGANVLTF
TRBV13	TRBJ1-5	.	TGTGCCAGCAGCTCCAGGGCCCTACTCGAGCAGCCCCAGCATTTT	CASSSRALLEQPQHF
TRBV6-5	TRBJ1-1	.	TGTGCCAGCAGCGCAGGGCCGAACACTGAAGCTTTCTTT	CASSAGPNTEAFF
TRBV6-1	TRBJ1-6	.	TGTGCCAGCAGTGATAATCATTCACCCCTCCACTTT	CASSDNHSPLHF
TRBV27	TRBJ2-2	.	TGTGCCAGCAGTTTAATGACAGGTATCACCGGGGAGCTGTTTTTT	CASSLMTGITGELFF
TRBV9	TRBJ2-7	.	TGTGCCAGCAGCGATAAGGACAGCTCCGAGCAGTACTTC	CASSDKDSSEQYF
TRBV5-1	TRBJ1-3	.	TGCGCCAGCAGCTTGGTCGGGACTGGAAACACCATATATTTT	CASSLVGTGNTIYF
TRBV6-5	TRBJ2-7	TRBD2	TGTGCCAGCGGGAAGACGCGGGAGAGGTTCTACGAGCAGTACTTC	CASGKTRERFYEQYF
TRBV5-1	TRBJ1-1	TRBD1	TGCGCCAGCAGCCCGGACAGGGCGAACACTGAAGCTTTCTTT	CASSPDRANTEAFF
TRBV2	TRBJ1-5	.	TGTGCCAGCAGTGAAGTCAGCACAGATAATCAGCCCCAGCATTTT	CASSEVSTDNQPQHF